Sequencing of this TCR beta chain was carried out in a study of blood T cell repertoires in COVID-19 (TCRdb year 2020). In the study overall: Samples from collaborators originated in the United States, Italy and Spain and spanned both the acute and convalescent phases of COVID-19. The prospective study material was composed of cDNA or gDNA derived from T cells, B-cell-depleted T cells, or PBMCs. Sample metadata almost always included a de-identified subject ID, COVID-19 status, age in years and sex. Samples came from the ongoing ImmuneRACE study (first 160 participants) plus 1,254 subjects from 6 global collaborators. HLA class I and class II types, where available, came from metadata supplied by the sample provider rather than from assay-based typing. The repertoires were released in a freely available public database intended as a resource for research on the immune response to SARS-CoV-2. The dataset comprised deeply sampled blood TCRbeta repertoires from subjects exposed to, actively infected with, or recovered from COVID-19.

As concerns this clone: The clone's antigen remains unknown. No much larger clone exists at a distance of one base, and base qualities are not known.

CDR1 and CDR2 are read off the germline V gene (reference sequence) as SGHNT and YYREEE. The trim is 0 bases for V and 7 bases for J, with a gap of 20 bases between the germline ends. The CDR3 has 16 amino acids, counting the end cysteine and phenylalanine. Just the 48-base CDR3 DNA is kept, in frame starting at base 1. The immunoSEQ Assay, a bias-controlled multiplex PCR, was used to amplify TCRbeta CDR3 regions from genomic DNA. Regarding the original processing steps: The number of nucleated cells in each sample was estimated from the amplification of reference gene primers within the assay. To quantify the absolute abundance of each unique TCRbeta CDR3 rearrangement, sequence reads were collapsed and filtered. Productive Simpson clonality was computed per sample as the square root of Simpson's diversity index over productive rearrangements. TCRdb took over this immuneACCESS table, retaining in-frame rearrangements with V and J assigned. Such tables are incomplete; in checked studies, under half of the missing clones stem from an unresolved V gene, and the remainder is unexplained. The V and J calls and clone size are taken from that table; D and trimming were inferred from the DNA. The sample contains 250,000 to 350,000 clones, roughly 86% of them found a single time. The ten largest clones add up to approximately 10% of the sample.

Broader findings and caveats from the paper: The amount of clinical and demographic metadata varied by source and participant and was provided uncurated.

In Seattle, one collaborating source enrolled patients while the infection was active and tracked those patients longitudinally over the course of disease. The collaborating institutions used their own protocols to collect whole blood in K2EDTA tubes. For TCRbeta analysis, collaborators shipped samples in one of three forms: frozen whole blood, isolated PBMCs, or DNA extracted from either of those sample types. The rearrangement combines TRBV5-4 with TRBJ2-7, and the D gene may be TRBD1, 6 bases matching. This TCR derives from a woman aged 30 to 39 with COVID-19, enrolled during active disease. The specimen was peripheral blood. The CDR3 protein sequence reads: CASSLAWDPGVGEQYF. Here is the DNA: TGTGCCAGCAGCTTGGCCTGGGACCCAGGGGTAGGTGAGCAGTACTTC.